This T cell receptor (beta chain) is drawn from a study of post-analysis software for immune sequencing data. CDR1 is SQVTM, CDR2 ANQGSEA, per germline. V gave up 7 bases and J gave up 10 bases; unmatched junction bases: 10. The CDR3 loop spans 13 amino acids. The study, taken as a whole, reports: In patients, TRBV5-6, TRBV5-1 and TRBV20-1 belonged to 4 or 5 TRBV segments found more frequently than in controls. Diversity measured as normalized Chao1 was significantly lower in multiple sclerosis patients than in controls.

Researchers reported that TCR beta cDNA libraries carried unique molecular identifiers. TCRdb ran MiXCR on the PCR reads and lists one entry per CDR3 protein. The data hold around 500,000 distinct CDR3 sequences, with around a third observed a single time. With regard to this clonotype: The antigen is undetermined.

The receptor comes from a girl between 2 and 17 years old with multiple sclerosis. The chain recombines TRBV29-1 with TRBJ2-1; 10 bases map to TRBD1. The sequenced sample was blood. The CDR3 nucleotides read TGCAGCGCCCAAGGGGACAGGGGCGGAGAGCAGTTCTTC. This gives the protein CSAQGDRGGEQFF.